Described below is a single TCR beta chain sequence and its context. What it recognizes is unknown. The V end was cut by 2 bases, the J end by 0 bases, with 11 bases between. The CDR3 loop spans 15 amino acids. Per the germline V gene, CDR1 is SGHTA and CDR2 is FQGNSA. Clones were sequenced by immunoSEQ multiplex PCR, and TCRdb holds only the in-frame ones, with some missing. Of some 80,000 clones listed, more than 80% are singletons. This record comes from a study of OX40 agonist ivuxolimab in advanced cancers. Study information: Patients were treated with intravenous ivuxolimab, dosed at 0.01 to 10 mg/kg and infused every 2 weeks.

Study-level points and caveats: The study found that CD8+ T cells averaged more expanded clones than CD4+.

The sequence was collected from an adult with an advanced solid tumor such as melanoma, head and neck, liver or kidney cancer. The sequencing here drew on CD4+ or CD8+ T cells sorted from blood, taken in a trial of the OX40 agonist ivuxolimab. This chain joins TRBV7-2 and TRBJ2-7; D is perhaps TRBD2 (5 bases). This CDR3 reads CASSLFERRSYEQYF. In DNA, the CDR3 is TGTGCCAGCAGCTTATTTGAGCGGCGCTCCTACGAGCAGTACTTC. Filled out from reference TRBV7-2 and TRBJ2-7, the complete variable domain reads GAGVSQSPSNKVTEKGKDVELRCDPISGHTALYWYRQSLGQGLEFLIYFQGNSAPDKSGLPSDRFSAERTGGSVSTLTIQRTQQEDSAVYLCASSLFERRSYEQYFGPGTRLTVT.